Listed below are T cell receptor beta chains from one sample, sequenced in a study of T cells in Graves' hyperthyroidism and ophthalmopathy. TCRdb used MiXCR to reprocess the multiplex PCR reads, holding one entry per CDR3 protein. In the table there are about 760,000 distinct CDR3 sequences, 35% of which are singletons. Material for sequencing was blood. These receptors originate from a woman between 35 and 50 years old with Graves' hyperthyroidism. The CDR3 runs from the conserved cysteine through the conserved F or W. The order of the fields is J gene, V gene, clone size, D gene, CDR3 length, CDR3 DNA, CDR3 protein. D genes are given only for firm matches. Clone size is not always given. Where it is, it says once, few, many or a class for expanded clones.

TRBJ2-7	TRBV5-5	once	.	15	TGTGCCAGCAGCTTGGGGGCCTGGGCAGTCTACGAGCAGTGCTTC	CASSLGAWAVYEQCF
TRBJ2-5	TRBV27	few	.	15	TGTGCCAGCAGTCCTGTGGTACACCCCCAAGAGACCCAGTACTTC	CASSPVVHPQETQYF
TRBJ2-2	TRBV19	many	.	14	TGTGCCAGTAGTAGAAACAGGAACACCGGGGAGCTGTTTTTT	CASSRNRNTGELFF
TRBJ1-2	TRBV12-3/TRBV12-4	few	.	12	TGTGCCAGCAGCCCTTACACCTATGGCTACACCTTC	CASSPYTYGYTF
TRBJ2-1	TRBV7-2	.	.	17	TGTGCCAGCAGCTTCGGCTCAGTGGTGGCGGAGGGGAATGAGCAGTTCTTC	CASSFGSVVAEGNEQFF
TRBJ1-5	TRBV20-1	.	TRBD1	16	TGCAGTGCTAGAGATCATGATGGACAGGGCAATCAGCCCCAGCATTTT	CSARDHDGQGNQPQHF
TRBJ1-2	TRBV10-3	many	.	16	TGTGCCATCAGTGAAGGACAGAAGGGGGTCGTCTATGGCTACACCTTC	CAISEGQKGVVYGYTF
TRBJ2-7	TRBV6-5	.	TRBD2	15	TGTGCCACCACTTGGCGGGGGGGGGAATCCTACGAGCAGTACTTC	CATTWRGGESYEQYF
TRBJ1-5	TRBV24-1	many	.	12	TGTGCCACCAGTGATTCTAATCAGCCCCAGCATTTT	CATSDSNQPQHF
TRBJ2-2	TRBV7-8	many	.	14	TGTGCCAGCAGCCAAGACACCAACACCGGGGAGCTGTTTTTT	CASSQDTNTGELFF
TRBJ2-7	TRBV4-2	.	.	17	TGTGCCAGCAGCCTCAACCTGGGGGAATTAGGCCTTGGCGAGCAGTACTTC	CASSLNLGELGLGEQYF
TRBJ1-6	TRBV7-8	many	.	15	TGTGCCAGCAGCTCGGACAGCCACCATAATTCACCCCTCCACTTT	CASSSDSHHNSPLHF
TRBJ1-2	TRBV6-5	few	.	14	TGTGCCAGCTCACCGGGAGGTCCCTTCTATGGCTACACCTTC	CASSPGGPFYGYTF
TRBJ1-1	TRBV2	.	.	15	TGTGCCAGCAGTCCTTTGGGAGGGGCGAACACTGAAGCTTTCTTT	CASSPLGGANTEAFF
TRBJ2-7	TRBV29-1	many	TRBD2	11	TGCAGCGTTCAGCGGGGCTACGAGCAGTACTTC	CSVQRGYEQYF
TRBJ1-3	TRBV20-1	many	.	13	TGCAGTGCTAGTAGCGCAGCTGGAAACACCATATATTTT	CSASSAAGNTIYF
TRBJ1-1	TRBV7-2	.	.	15	TGTGCCAGCAGCTTCATACTAATCATGAACACTGAAGCTTTCTTT	CASSFILIMNTEAFF
TRBJ2-2	TRBV6-5	.	.	15	TGTGCCAGCAGTTACGTGGACAGTTTAGTGGGGGAGCTGTTTTTT	CASSYVDSLVGELFF
TRBJ2-5	TRBV7-9	many	.	13	TGTGCCAGCAGCTCTACAGGGCGGGAGACCCAGTACTTC	CASSSTGRETQYF
TRBJ2-5	TRBV6-1	.	TRBD1	13	TGTGCCAGCGAGAGACAGGGTTTAGAGACCCAGTACTTC	CASERQGLETQYF
TRBJ1-3	TRBV12-3/TRBV12-4	many	.	15	TGTGCCAGCAGACCGGGGACGGATTCTGGAAACACCATATATTTT	CASRPGTDSGNTIYF
TRBJ2-5	TRBV20-1	.	.	14	TGCAGTGCTAGAGTAGGAGGGTTCAATCAGCCCCAGTACTTC	CSARVGGFNQPQYF
TRBJ1-2	TRBV29-1	.	.	12	TGCAGCGTTGTTACAGGGAGATATGGCTACACCTTC	CSVVTGRYGYTF
TRBJ1-6	TRBV15	many	.	14	TGTGCCACCAGCAGACGATCTGGGGATTCACCCCTCCACTTT	CATSRRSGDSPLHF
TRBJ1-2	TRBV10-3	few	.	13	TGTGCCATCAGGAGGGGGGGAATCTATGGCTACACCTTC	CAIRRGGIYGYTF
TRBJ2-7	TRBV20-1	.	TRBD1	15	TGCGGTGCCATCCCCGGGACAGGGGATTCCTACGAGCAGTACTTC	CGAIPGTGDSYEQYF
TRBJ1-4	TRBV4-2	.	.	13	TGTGCCAGCAGCCGACGGGGGAATGAAAAACTGTTTTTT	CASSRRGNEKLFF
TRBJ2-7	TRBV7-2	.	TRBD2	16	TGTGCCAGCAGGAAACCGGGACTAGCGGGGGGTGGGGAGCAGTACTTC	CASRKPGLAGGGEQYF
TRBJ2-7	TRBV9	.	.	15	TGTGCCAGCAGACTCAAACCAGGGCCCCCCTACGAGCAGTACTTC	CASRLKPGPPYEQYF
TRBJ1-1	TRBV20-1	.	TRBD1	11	TGCAGTGCTTACGACAGGGATCGGGCTTTCTTT	CSAYDRDRAFF
TRBJ2-1	TRBV7-2	.	.	14	TGTGCCAGCAGCCAGTATGGACTGAAGAATGAGCAGTTCTTC	CASSQYGLKNEQFF
TRBJ2-5	TRBV7-2	many	.	13	TGTGCCAGCAGCTCTAAAGCCCAAGAGACCCAGTACTTC	CASSSKAQETQYF
TRBJ1-1	TRBV7-2	.	TRBD1	16	TGTGCCAGCAGCTACCCCCTGGGACAGGGGAACACTGAAGCTTTCTTT	CASSYPLGQGNTEAFF
TRBJ1-2	TRBV2	many	.	15	TGTGCCAGCAAGGGTGGGTCAGGGGTGAACTATGGCTACACCTTC	CASKGGSGVNYGYTF
TRBJ2-7	TRBV2	.	.	14	TGTGCCAGCAGCGACCGGGACGGACCCTACGAGCAGTACTTC	CASSDRDGPYEQYF
TRBJ1-6	TRBV12-5	few	TRBD1	16	TGTGCTAGTGGTTTGATCATGGGACAGGGCTATTCACCCCTCCACTTT	CASGLIMGQGYSPLHF
TRBJ1-3	TRBV6-5	many	.	15	TGTGCCAGCAGTTCTGGGATGGGACTGGCAAACACCATATATTTT	CASSSGMGLANTIYF
TRBJ2-2	TRBV29-1	.	.	14	TGCAGCGTTGATGAGGGGTCGAACACCGGGGAGCTGTTTTTT	CSVDEGSNTGELFF
TRBJ1-6	TRBV6-1	few	.	14	TGTGCCAGCAAGAGGGATCCACCAAATTCACCCCTCCACTTT	CASKRDPPNSPLHF
TRBJ1-1	TRBV29-1	many	TRBD1	13	TGCAGCGTTGCTTACAGGGGAAACACTGAAGCTTTCTTT	CSVAYRGNTEAFF
TRBJ1-1	TRBV20-1	.	.	14	TGCAGTGCTAGAGGGGGGGGCTGGGACACTGAAGCTTTCTTT	CSARGGGWDTEAFF
TRBJ2-7	TRBV7-2	few	TRBD2	17	TGTGCCAGCAGCTTGTTACCTCCCGCGACTAGCCTTTACGAGCAGTACTTC	CASSLLPPATSLYEQYF
TRBJ1-3	TRBV11-2	.	TRBD1	17	TGTGCCAGCAGCCAACGGGGAGGGGGCGCATGGGGAAACACCATATATTTT	CASSQRGGGAWGNTIYF
TRBJ1-2	TRBV29-1	.	TRBD1	11	TGCAGCCAGGACAGGGATAGCGGCTACACCTTC	CSQDRDSGYTF
TRBJ1-6	TRBV6-5	many	TRBD1	14	TGTGCCAGCAGCGACAGGGTGCATGGTTCACCCCTCCACTTT	CASSDRVHGSPLHF
TRBJ2-7	TRBV20-1	.	.	13	TGCAGTGCTATCCCTGAGAATTTCTACGAGCAGTACTTC	CSAIPENFYEQYF
TRBJ1-2	TRBV15	.	.	16	TGTGCCACCAGCAGTGAACCGGGACGGAACAACTATGGCTACACCTTC	CATSSEPGRNNYGYTF
TRBJ2-5	TRBV6-5	few	.	16	TGTGCCAGCAGTCACCGGCTGACAGGGACTGGGGAGACCCAGTACTTC	CASSHRLTGTGETQYF
TRBJ1-2	TRBV20-1	.	.	15	TGCAGTGCAATATACAGGGAGGTTTTTAACTATGGCTACACCTTC	CSAIYREVFNYGYTF
TRBJ2-7	TRBV15	.	.	17	TGTGCCACCAGCAGAGATCGCGACAGTCCCAGAACCTACGAGCAGTACTTC	CATSRDRDSPRTYEQYF
TRBJ1-1	TRBV6-6	.	.	14	TGTGCCAGCAGTTTTTACGACGAGAACACTGAAGCTTTCTTT	CASSFYDENTEAFF
TRBJ1-2	TRBV7-9	many	TRBD1	15	TGTGCCAGCACCCCGGGGGACAGGGGGAGCTATGGCTACACCTTC	CASTPGDRGSYGYTF
TRBJ2-5	TRBV7-9	many	TRBD2	15	TGTGCCAGCAGCCCTAGCGGGACGAAACAAGGGACCCAGTACTTC	CASSPSGTKQGTQYF
TRBJ1-2	TRBV11-1	few	.	14	TGTGCCAGCAGCTTAGTGGGGACAATCCATGGCTACACCTTC	CASSLVGTIHGYTF
TRBJ1-1	TRBV20-1	many	TRBD1	13	TGCAGTGCCCTGACAGGGGGAAATACTGAAGCTTTCTTT	CSALTGGNTEAFF
TRBJ2-1	TRBV7-3	.	TRBD2	15	TGTGCCAGCAGCTTGACGCGGGAGGGCCGCTCTGAGCAGTTCTTC	CASSLTREGRSEQFF
TRBJ1-2	TRBV7-2	many	TRBD1	15	TGTGCCAGCAGCCTAGGGTGGGACAGCCTATATGGCTACACCTTC	CASSLGWDSLYGYTF
TRBJ1-4	TRBV11-2	.	.	12	TGTGCCAGCAGCTCAGGGGTTGTAAAACTGTTTTTT	CASSSGVVKLFF